This TCR beta chain was profiled in a study of quantifying T cell responses using KT2 cells. Whole-study context: RNA was reverse transcribed with TCR alpha and beta constant-region primers. Estimated efficiency of the T4 ligation step was above 8.5% under optimum conditions.

The sample is PBMC spiked with counted cells of clone KT2. Different KT2-to-PBMC ratios were created with a constant PBMC count. Trimming took 4 bases from V and 1 from J; bases not matched to a gene: 4. CDR3 length: 16 amino acids. Germline CDR1 and CDR2: SNHLY and FYNNEI. This clonotype was counted ten times or more. The cDNA 3' end received a ligated oligonucleotide with a UMI. The first PCR ran roughly 4 cycles with an equimolar RC1.1 and RC1.2 beta primer mix. From the second PCR onward, TCR alpha and beta chains were processed separately. TCRdb itself ran the UMI-ligation and nested PCR reads through MiXCR, one entry per CDR3 protein. The profile covers approximately 43,000 distinct CDR3 sequences, with about 18% appearing a single time and less than 45% taken by the ten largest.

The rearrangement links TRBV2 to TRBJ2-3, with 11 bases that match TRBD2. What was sequenced was PBMCs spiked with cells of the T cell clone KT2. The source is a human donor. CDR3: CASSGGTSGRTDTQYF. Here the CDR3 DNA reads TGTGCCAGCAGTGGGGGGACTAGCGGTCGCACAGATACGCAGTATTTT.